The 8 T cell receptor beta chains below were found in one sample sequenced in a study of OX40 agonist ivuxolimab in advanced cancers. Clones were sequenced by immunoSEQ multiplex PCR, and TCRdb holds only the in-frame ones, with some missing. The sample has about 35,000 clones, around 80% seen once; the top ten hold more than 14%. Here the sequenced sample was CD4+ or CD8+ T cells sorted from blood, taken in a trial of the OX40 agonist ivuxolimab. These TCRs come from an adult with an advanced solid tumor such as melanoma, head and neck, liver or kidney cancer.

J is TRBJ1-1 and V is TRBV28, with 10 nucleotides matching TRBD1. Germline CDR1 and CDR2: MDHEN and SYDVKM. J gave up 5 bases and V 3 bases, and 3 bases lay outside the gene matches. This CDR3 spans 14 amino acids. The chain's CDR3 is CASSFDRGPTEAFF. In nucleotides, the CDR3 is TGTGCCAGCAGTTTCGACAGGGGGCCGACTGAAGCTTTCTTT.

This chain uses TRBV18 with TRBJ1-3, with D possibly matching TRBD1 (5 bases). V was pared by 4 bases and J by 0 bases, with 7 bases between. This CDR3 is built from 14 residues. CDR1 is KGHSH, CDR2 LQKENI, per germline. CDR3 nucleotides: TGTGCCAGCTCACAACAGGTCTCTGGAAACACCATATATTTT. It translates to CASSQQVSGNTIYF.

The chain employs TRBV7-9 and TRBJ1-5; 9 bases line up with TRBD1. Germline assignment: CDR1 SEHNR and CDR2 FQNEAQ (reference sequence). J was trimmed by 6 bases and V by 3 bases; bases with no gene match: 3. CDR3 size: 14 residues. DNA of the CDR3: TGTGCCAGCAGCTTGGGACAGGGCGGTCAGCCCCAGCATTTT. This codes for CASSLGQGGQPQHF.

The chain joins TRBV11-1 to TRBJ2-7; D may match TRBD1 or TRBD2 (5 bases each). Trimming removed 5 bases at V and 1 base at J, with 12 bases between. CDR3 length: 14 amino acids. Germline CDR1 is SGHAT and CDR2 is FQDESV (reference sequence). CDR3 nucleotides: TGTGCCAGCAGCCGGGACCGCAGATCCTACGAGCAGTACTTC. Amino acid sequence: CASSRDRRSYEQYF.

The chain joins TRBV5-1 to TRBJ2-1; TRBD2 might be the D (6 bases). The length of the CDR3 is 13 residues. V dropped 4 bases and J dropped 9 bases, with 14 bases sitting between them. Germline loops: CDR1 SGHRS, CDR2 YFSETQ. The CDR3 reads CASSRDSLVEQFF. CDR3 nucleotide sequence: TGCGCCAGCAGCCGGGACTCCTTGGTTGAGCAGTTCTTC.

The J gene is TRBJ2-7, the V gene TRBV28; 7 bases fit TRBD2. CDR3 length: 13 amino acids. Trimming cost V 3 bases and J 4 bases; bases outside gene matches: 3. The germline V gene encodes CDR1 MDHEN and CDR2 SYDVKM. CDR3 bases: TGTGCCAGCAGTTTGTCTAGCGGTTACGAGCAGTACTTC. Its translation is CASSLSSGYEQYF. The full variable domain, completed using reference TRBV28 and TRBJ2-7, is DVKVTQSSRYLVKRTGEKVFLECVQDMDHENMFWYRQDPGLGLRLIYFSYDVKMKEKGDIPEGYSVSREKKERFSLILESASTNQTSMYLCASSLSSGYEQYFGPGTRLTVT.

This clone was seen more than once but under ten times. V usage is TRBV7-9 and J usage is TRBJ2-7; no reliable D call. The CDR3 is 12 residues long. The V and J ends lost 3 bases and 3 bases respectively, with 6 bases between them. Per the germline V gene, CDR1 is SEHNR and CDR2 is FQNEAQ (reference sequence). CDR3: CASSFSSYEQYF. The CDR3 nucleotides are TGTGCCAGCAGCTTCTCCAGCTACGAGCAGTACTTC.

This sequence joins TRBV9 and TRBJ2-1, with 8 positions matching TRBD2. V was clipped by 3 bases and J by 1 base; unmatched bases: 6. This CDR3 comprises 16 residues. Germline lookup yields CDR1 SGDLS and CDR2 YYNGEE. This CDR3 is CASSAGGGPSYNEQFF. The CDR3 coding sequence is TGTGCCAGCAGCGCCGGGGGGGGCCCGTCCTACAATGAGCAGTTCTTC.